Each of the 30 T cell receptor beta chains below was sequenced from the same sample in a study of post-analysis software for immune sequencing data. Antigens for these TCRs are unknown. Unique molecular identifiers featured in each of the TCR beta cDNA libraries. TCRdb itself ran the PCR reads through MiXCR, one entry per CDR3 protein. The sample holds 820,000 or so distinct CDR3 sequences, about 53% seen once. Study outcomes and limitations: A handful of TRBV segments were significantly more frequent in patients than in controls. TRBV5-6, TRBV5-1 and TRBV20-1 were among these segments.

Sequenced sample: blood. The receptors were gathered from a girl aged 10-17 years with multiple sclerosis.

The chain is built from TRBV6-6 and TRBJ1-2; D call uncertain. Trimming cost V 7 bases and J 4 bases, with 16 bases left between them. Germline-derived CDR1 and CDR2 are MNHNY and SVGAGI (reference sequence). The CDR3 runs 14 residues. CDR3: CASKRPSLLYGYTF. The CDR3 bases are TGTGCCAGCAAGAGACCCAGCCTTCTCTATGGCTACACCTTC.

The CDR3 coding sequence is TGTGCCAGCACCAGCCTCGGGACTAGCGGGGGAAACGATGGGACAGATACGCAGTATTTT. This gives the protein CASTSLGTSGGNDGTDTQYF. This chain connects TRBV2 to TRBJ2-3; TRBD2 agrees at 14 bases. The CDR3 has 20 amino acids. Trimming took 7 bases from V and 3 from J; bases not matched to a gene: 18. CDR1 and CDR2 from the germline V gene are SNHLY and FYNNEI.

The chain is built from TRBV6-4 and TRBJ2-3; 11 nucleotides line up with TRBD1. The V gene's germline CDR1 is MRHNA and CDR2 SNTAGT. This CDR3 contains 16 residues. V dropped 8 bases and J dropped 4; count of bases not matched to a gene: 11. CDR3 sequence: CASGPSGTGGADTQYF. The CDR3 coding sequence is TGTGCCAGCGGTCCGTCCGGGACAGGGGGAGCAGATACGCAGTATTTT.

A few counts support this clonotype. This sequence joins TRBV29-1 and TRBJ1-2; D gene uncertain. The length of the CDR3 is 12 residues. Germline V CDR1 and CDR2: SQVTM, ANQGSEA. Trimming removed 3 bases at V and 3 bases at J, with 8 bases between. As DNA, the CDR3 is TGCAGCGTTGATTCAGGCTACTATGGCTACACCTTC. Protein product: CSVDSGYYGYTF.

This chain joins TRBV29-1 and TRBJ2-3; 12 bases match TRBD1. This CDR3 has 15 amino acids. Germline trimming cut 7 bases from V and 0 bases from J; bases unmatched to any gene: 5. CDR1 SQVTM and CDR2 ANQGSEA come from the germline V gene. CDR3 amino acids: CSAGQGATSTDTQYF. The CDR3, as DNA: TGCAGCGCGGGACAGGGGGCGACTAGCACAGATACGCAGTATTTT.

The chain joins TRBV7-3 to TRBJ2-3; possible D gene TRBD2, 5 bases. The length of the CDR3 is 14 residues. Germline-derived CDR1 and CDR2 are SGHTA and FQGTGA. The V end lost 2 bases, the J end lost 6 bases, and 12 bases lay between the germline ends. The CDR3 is CASSLAGPRDTQYF. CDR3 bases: TGTGCCAGCAGCTTAGCGGGCCCGCGGGATACGCAGTATTTT.

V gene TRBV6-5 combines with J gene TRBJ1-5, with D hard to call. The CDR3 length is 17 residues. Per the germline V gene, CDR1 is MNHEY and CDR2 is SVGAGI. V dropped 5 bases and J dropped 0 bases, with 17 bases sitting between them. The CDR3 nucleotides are TGTGCCAGCAGTCACACAGTTCAGAGATATAGCAATCAGCCCCAGCATTTT. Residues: CASSHTVQRYSNQPQHF.

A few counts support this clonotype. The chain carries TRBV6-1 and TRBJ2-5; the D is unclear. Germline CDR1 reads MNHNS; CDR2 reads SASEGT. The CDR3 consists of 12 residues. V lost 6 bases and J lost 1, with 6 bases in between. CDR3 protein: CASSWPQETQYF. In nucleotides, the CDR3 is TGTGCCAGCAGCTGGCCCCAAGAGACCCAGTACTTC.

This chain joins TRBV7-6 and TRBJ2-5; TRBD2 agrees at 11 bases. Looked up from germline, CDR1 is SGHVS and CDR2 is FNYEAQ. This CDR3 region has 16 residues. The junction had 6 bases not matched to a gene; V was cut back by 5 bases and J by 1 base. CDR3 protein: CASSRLAGGRQETQYF. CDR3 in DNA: TGTGCCAGCAGCCGTCTAGCGGGGGGACGCCAAGAGACCCAGTACTTC.

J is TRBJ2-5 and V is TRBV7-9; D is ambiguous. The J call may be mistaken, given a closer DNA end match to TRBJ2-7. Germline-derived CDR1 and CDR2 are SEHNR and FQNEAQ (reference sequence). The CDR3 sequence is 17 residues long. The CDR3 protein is CASSSTEAKYGSYEQYF. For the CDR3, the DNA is TGTGCCAGCAGCTCAACCGAAGCCAAATATGGGTCCTACGAGCAGTACTTC.

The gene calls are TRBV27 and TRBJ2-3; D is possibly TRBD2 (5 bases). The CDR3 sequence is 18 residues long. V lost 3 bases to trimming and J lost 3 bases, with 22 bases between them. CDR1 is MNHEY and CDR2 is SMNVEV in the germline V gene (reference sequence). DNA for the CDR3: TGTGCCAGCAGTTTCCCCTATTATAATGGGAGTTTTACAGATACGCAGTATTTT. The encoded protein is CASSFPYYNGSFTDTQYF.

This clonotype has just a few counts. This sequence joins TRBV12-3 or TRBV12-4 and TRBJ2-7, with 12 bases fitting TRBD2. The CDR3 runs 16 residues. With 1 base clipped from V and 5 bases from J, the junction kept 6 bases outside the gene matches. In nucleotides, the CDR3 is TGTGCCAGCAGTTTAGGGGGACTAGCGGGCCGGGACGAGCAGTACTTC. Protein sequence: CASSLGGLAGRDEQYF.

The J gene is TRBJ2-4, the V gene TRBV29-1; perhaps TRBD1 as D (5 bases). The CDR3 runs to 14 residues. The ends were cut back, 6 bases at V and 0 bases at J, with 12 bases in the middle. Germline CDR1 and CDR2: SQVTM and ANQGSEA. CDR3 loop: CSVRQKLAKNIQYF. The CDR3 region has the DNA TGCAGCGTACGACAGAAACTAGCCAAAAACATTCAGTACTTC.

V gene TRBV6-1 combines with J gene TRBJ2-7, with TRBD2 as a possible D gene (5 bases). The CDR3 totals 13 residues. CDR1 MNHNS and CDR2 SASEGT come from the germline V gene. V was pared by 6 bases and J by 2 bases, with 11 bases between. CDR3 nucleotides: TGTGCCAGCAGACCGGGATGGGCCTACGAGCAGTACTTC. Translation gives CASRPGWAYEQYF.

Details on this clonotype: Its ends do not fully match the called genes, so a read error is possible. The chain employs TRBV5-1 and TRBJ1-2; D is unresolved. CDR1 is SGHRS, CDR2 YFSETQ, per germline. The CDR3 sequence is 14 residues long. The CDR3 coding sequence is TGCGCCAGCAGCTACGAGACGGTAAACTATGACTACACCTTC. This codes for CASSYETVNYDYTF. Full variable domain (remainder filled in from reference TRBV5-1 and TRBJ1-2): KAGVTQTPRYLIKTRGQQVTLSCSPISGHRSVSWYQQTPGQGLQFLFEYFSETQRNKGNFPGRFSGRQFSNSRSEMNVSTLELGDSALYLCASSYETVNYDYTFGSGTRLTVV.

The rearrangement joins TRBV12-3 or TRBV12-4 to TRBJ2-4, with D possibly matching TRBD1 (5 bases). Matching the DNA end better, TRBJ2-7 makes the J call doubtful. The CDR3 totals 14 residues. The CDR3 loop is CASSFSQGTHEQYF. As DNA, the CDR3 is TGTGCCAGCAGTTTTAGCCAGGGTACCCACGAGCAGTACTTC.

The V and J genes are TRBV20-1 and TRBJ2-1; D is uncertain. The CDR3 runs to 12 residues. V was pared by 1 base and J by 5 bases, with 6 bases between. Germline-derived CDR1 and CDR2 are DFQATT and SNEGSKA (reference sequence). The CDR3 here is CSARASHNEQFF. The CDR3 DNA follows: TGCAGTGCTAGAGCCAGCCACAATGAGCAGTTCTTC.

The CDR3 nucleotides are TGTGCCAGCAGTTTGTTGGGAAGCTCCTACAATGAGCAGTTCTTC. Translation: CASSLLGSSYNEQFF. The chain uses TRBV7-3 and TRBJ2-1; no reliable D call. Deletions cut 6 bases from V and 0 bases from J, with 12 bases between. This CDR3 region has 15 residues. Per germline, CDR1 SGHTA and CDR2 FQGTGA.

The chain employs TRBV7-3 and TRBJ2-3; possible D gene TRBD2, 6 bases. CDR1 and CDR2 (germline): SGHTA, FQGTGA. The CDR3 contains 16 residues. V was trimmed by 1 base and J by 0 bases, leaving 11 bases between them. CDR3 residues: CASSLIGGRSTDTQYF. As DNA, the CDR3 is TGTGCCAGCAGCTTAATTGGGGGGAGGAGCACAGATACGCAGTATTTT.

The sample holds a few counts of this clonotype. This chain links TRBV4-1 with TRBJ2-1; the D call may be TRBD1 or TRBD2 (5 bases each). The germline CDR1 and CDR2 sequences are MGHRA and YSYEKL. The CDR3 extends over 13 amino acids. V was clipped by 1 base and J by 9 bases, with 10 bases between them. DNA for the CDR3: TGCGCCAGCAGCCAAGTCCGGGGCGGTGAGCAGTTCTTC. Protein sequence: CASSQVRGGEQFF.

As DNA, the CDR3 is TGTGCCAGCAGACTTAGCGACTCCTACAATGAGCAGTTCTTC. It codes for CASRLSDSYNEQFF. The chain combines TRBV6-5 with TRBJ2-1, with a possible D match to TRBD2 (5 bases). CDR1 is MNHEY, CDR2 SVGAGI, per germline. V lost 6 bases to trimming and J lost 0 bases, with 9 bases between them. The CDR3 contains 14 residues.

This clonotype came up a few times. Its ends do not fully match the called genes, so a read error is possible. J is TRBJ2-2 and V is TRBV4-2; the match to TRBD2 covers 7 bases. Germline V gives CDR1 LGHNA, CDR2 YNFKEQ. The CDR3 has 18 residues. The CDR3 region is CASSLRPRAGELAGERFF. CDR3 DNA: TGTGCCAGCAGCCTTAGACCCAGGGCGGGAGAACTCGCCGGGGAGCGGTTTTTT.

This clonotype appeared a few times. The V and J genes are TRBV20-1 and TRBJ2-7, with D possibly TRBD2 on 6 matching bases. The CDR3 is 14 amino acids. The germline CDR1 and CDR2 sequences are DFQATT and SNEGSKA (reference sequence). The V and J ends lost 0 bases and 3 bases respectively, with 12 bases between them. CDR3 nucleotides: TGCAGTGCTAGAGATGGGGCGGGACTCTACGAGCAGTACTTC. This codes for CSARDGAGLYEQYF.

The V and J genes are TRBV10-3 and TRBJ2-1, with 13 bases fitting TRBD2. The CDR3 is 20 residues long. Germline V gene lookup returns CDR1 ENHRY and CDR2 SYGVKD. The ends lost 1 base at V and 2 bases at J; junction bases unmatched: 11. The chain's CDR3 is CAISEWGARTSGSTYNEQFF. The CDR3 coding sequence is TGTGCCATCAGTGAGTGGGGAGCCCGGACTAGCGGGAGTACCTACAATGAGCAGTTCTTC.

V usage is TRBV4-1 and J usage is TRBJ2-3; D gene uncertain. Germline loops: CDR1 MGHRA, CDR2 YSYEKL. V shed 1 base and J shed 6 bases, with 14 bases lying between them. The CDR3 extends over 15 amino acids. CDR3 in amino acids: CASSQASSESDTQYF. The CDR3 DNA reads TGCGCCAGCAGCCAAGCTAGTTCAGAGTCGGATACGCAGTATTTT.

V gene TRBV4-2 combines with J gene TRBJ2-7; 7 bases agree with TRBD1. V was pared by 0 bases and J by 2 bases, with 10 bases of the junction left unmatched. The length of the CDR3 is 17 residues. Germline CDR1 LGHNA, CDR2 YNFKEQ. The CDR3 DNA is TGTGCCAGCAGCCAAGATCTCAGGACAGGAACTACCTACGAGCAGTACTTC. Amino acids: CASSQDLRTGTTYEQYF.

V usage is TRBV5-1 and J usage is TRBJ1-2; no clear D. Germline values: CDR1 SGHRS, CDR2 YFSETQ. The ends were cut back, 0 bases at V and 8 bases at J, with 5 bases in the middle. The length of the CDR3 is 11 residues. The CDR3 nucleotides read TGCGCCAGCAGCTTGGGCATGGGCTACACCTTC. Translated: CASSLGMGYTF. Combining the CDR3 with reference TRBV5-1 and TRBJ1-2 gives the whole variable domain KAGVTQTPRYLIKTRGQQVTLSCSPISGHRSVSWYQQTPGQGLQFLFEYFSETQRNKGNFPGRFSGRQFSNSRSEMNVSTLELGDSALYLCASSLGMGYTFGSGTRLTVV.

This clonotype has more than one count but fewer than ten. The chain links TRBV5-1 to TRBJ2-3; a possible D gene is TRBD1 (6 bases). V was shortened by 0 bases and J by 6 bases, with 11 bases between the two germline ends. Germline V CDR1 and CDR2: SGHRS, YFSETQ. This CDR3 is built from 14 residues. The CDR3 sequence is CASSLGRGYDTQYF. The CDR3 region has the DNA TGCGCCAGCAGCTTGGGCAGGGGATATGATACGCAGTATTTT.

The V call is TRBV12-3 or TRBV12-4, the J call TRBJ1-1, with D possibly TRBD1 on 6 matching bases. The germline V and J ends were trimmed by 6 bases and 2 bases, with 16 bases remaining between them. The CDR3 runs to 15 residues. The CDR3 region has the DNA TGTGCCAGCAGGGCCCAGACGGGGGCCAACACTGAAGCTTTCTTT. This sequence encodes CASRAQTGANTEAFF.

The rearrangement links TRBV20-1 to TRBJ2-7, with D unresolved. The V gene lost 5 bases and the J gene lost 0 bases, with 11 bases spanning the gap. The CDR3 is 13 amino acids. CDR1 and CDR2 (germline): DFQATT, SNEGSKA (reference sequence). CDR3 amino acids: CSAHPRNSYEQYF. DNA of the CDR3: TGCAGTGCTCACCCCAGGAACTCCTACGAGCAGTACTTC.